This record concerns one T cell receptor beta chain sequence. Looked up from germline, CDR1 is SGHNT and CDR2 is YENEEA. This CDR3 comprises 15 residues. Unmatched junction bases numbered 0, after V lost 1 base and J lost 0 bases. Researchers ran the PCR with 60 Vbeta and 13 Jbeta primers. The protocol was immunoSEQ multiplex PCR, while the TCRdb copy is restricted to in-frame clones and leaves out a portion. Of 90,000 to 100,000 clones in the sample, approximately 76% were seen once. The data originate from a study of cytomegalovirus exposure and HLA in healthy donors. The sample taken for sequencing was PBMCs. This chain joins TRBV11-3 and TRBJ2-1, with 7 nucleotides matching TRBD2. This TCR was recovered from an older woman in good health and CMV-seropositive. CDR3 in DNA: TGTGCCAGCAGCTTAGGCGGGAGCTCCTACAATGAGCAGTTCTTC. It translates to CASSLGGSSYNEQFF.